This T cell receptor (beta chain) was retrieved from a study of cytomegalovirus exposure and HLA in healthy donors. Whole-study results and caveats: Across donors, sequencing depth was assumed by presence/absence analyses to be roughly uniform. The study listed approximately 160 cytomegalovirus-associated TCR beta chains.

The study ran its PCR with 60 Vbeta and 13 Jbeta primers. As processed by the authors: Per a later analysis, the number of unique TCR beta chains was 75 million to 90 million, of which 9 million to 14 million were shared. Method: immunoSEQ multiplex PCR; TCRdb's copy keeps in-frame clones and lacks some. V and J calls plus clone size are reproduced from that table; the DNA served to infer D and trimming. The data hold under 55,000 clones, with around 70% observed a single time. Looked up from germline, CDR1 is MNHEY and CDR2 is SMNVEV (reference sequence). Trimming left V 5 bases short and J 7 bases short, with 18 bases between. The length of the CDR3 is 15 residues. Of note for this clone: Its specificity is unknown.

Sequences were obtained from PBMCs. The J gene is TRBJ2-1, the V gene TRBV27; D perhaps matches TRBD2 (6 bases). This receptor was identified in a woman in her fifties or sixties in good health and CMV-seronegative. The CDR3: CASSKLGGNRNEQFF. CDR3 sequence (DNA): TGTGCCAGCAGTAAGTTGGGAGGAAACCGAAATGAGCAGTTCTTC.